A selection of T cell receptor beta chains follows, all from one sample in a study of cytomegalovirus exposure and HLA in healthy donors. Sequenced by immunoSEQ multiplex PCR; TCRdb stores in-frame clones only, minus some. The sample has 200,000 to 250,000 clones, roughly 83% seen once; the top ten hold roughly 6%. Sequences were obtained from PBMCs. Receptors originate from a woman aged 18-29 years in good health and CMV-seronegative. Each CDR3 is given with its conserved first and last residue. The D gene is left open where the match is weak. A clone size is listed for some rows: how often the clone was seen (once, few, many), or a class if it is expanded.

cdr3_length | j_call | v_call | d_call | clone_size | cdr3_nt | cdr3_aa
13 | TRBJ2-1 | TRBV2 | . | once | TGTGCCAGCAGTTACCTGAGGTACAATGAGCAGTTCTTC | CASSYLRYNEQFF
13 | TRBJ2-2 | TRBV30 | . | . | TGTGCCTGGAGGGGGACTGCCTTATGGGAGCTGTTTTTT | CAWRGTALWELFF
14 | TRBJ1-5 | TRBV28 | . | . | TGTGCCAGCACGTTCGGGGGCGCGAGTAAGCCCCAGCATTTT | CASTFGGASKPQHF
14 | TRBJ2-7 | TRBV18 | TRBD2 | . | TGTGCCAGCTCACCAGGTAGCGGGGTATACGAGCAGTACTTC | CASSPGSGVYEQYF
14 | TRBJ1-5 | TRBV5-1 | . | few | TGCGCCAGCAGCTTGGGTGGTAGCAATCAGCCCCAGCATTTT | CASSLGGSNQPQHF
15 | TRBJ2-2 | TRBV30 | TRBD1 | . | TGTGCCTGGGGGAGGGACAGGGTGAGCACCGGGGAGCTGTTTTTT | CAWGRDRVSTGELFF
19 | TRBJ2-3 | TRBV12-5 | TRBD2 | . | TGTGCTAGTGGTTTGGCCTTTTCTAGCGGGGGTCAAACTTCAGATACGCAGTATTTT | CASGLAFSSGGQTSDTQYF
15 | TRBJ2-3 | TRBV15 | . | many | TGTGCCACCAGCAGAGCTAAGAAAGCAACAGATACGCAGTATTTT | CATSRAKKATDTQYF
15 | TRBJ1-4 | TRBV7-2 | . | many | TGTGCCAGCAGCCCGTCGCGATCAACTAATGAAAAACTGTTTTTT | CASSPSRSTNEKLFF
17 | TRBJ1-6 | TRBV9 | TRBD1 | . | TGTGCCAGCAGCACCTCGCCGACAGGGACTGGGAATTCACCCCTCCACTTT | CASSTSPTGTGNSPLHF
12 | TRBJ1-2 | TRBV2 | . | . | TGTGCCAGTACCCCGGGGTCCTCGGGCTACACCTTC | CASTPGSSGYTF